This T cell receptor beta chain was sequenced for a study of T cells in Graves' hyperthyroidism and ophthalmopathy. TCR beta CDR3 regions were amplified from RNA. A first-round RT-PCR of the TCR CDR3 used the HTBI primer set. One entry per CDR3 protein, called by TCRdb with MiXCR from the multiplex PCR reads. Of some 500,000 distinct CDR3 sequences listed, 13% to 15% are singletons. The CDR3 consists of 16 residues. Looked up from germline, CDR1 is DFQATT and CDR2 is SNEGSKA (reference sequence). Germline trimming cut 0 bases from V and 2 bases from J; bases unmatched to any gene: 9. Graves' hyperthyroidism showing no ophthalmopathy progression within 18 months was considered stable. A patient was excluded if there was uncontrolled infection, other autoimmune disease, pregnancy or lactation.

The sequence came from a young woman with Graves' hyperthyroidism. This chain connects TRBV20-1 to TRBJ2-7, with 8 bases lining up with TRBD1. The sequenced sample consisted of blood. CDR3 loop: CSARDPIGTGPYEQYF. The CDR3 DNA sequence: TGCAGTGCTAGAGATCCCATCGGGACAGGCCCCTACGAGCAGTACTTC.